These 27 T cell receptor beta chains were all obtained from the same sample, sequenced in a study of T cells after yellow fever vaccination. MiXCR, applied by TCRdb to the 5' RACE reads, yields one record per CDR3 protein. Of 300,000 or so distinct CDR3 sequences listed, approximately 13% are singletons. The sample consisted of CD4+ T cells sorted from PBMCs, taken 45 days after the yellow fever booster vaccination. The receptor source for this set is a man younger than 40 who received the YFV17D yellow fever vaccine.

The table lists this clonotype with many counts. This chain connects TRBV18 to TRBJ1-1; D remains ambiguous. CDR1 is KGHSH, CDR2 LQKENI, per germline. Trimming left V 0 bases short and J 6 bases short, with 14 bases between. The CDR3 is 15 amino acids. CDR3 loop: CASSPPTASIAEAFF. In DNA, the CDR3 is TGTGCCAGCTCACCACCTACCGCGAGCATCGCTGAAGCTTTCTTT.

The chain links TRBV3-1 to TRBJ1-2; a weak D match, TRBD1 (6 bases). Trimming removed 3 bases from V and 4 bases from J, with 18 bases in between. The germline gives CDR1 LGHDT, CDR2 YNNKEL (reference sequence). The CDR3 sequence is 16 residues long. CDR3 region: CASSQRARQDRYGYTF. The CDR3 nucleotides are TGTGCCAGCAGCCAGCGAGCGAGACAGGACCGCTATGGCTACACCTTC.

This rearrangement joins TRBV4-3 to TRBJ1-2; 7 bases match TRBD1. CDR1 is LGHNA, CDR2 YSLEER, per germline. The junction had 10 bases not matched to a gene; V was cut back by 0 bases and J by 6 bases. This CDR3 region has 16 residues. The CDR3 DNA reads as TGCGCCAGCAGCCAAGATCTCGGGACAGTATTTAATGGCTACACCTTC. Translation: CASSQDLGTVFNGYTF.

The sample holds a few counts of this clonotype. The CDR3 spells CASSYHREEQFF. Here the CDR3 DNA reads TGTGCCAGCAGCTACCACAGGGAGGAGCAGTTCTTC. This sequence joins TRBV7-9 and TRBJ2-1, with D possibly being TRBD1 (6 bases). The germline V gene has CDR1 SEHNR and CDR2 FQNEAQ (reference sequence). The CDR3 has 12 amino acids. Trimming removed 4 bases from V and 10 bases from J, with 11 bases in between.

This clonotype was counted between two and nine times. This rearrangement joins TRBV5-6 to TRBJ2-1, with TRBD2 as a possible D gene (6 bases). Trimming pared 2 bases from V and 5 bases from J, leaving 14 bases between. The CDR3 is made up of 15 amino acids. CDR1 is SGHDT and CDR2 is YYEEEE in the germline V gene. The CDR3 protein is CASSFTGTGDNEQFF. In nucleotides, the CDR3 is TGTGCCAGCAGCTTCACCGGGACTGGGGACAATGAGCAGTTCTTC.

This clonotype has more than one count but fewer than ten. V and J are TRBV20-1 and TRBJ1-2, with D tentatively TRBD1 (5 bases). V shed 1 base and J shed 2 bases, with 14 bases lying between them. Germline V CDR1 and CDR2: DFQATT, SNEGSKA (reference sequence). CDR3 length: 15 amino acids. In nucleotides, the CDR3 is TGCAGTGCTAGAGTTCCACCGGGGCCCAACTATGGCTACACCTTC. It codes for CSARVPPGPNYGYTF.

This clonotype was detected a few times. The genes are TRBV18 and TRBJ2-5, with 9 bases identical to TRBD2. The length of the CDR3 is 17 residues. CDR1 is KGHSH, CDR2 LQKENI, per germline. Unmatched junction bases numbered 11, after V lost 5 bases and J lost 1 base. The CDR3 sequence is CASSRSLSGSPQETQYF. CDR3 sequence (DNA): TGTGCCAGCTCAAGATCTCTTAGCGGGAGCCCCCAAGAGACCCAGTACTTC.

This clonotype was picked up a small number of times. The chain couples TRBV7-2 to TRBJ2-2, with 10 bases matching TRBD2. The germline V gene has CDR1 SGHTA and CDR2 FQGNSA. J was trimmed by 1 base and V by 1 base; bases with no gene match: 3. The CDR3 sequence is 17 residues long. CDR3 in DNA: TGTGCCAGCAGCTTAGGGGGACTAGCGCTGAACACCGGGGAGCTGTTTTTT. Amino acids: CASSLGGLALNTGELFF.

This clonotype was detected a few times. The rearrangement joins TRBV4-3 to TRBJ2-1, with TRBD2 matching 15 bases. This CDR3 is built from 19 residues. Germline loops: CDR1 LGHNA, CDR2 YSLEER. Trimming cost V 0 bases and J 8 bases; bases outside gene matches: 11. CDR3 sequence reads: CASSQELGKGLAGGYEQFF. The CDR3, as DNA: TGCGCCAGCAGCCAAGAGCTGGGGAAGGGACTAGCGGGAGGATATGAGCAGTTCTTC.

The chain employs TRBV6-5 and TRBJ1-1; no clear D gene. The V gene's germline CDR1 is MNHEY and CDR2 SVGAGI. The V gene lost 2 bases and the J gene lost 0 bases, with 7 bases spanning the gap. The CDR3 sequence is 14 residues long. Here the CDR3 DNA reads TGTGCCAGCAGTTACGGGGTCCTGAACACTGAAGCTTTCTTT. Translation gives CASSYGVLNTEAFF.

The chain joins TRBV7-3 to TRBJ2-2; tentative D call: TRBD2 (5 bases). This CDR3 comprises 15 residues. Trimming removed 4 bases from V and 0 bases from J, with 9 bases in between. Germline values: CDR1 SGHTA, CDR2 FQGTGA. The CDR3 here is CASSSRVANTGELFF. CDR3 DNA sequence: TGTGCCAGCAGCTCGCGGGTCGCGAACACCGGGGAGCTGTTTTTT.

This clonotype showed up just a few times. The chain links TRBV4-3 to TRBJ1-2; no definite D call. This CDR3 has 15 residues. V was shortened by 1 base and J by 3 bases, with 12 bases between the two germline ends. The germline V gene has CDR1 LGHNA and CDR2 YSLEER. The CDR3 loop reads CASSQGTVSHYGYTF. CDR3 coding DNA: TGCGCCAGCAGCCAAGGGACTGTTTCACACTATGGCTACACCTTC.

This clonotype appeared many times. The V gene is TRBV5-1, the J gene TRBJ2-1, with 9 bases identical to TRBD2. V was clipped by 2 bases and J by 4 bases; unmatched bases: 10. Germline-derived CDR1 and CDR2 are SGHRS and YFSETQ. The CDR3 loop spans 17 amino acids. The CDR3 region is CASSFPALAGSYNEQFF. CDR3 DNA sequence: TGCGCCAGCAGCTTTCCCGCTCTAGCGGGGTCTTACAATGAGCAGTTCTTC.

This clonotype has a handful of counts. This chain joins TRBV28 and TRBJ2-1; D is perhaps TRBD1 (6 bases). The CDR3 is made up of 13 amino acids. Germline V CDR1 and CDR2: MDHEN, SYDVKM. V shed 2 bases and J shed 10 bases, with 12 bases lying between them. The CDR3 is CASSLPDRKEQFF. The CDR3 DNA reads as TGTGCCAGCAGTTTACCTGACAGGAAAGAGCAGTTCTTC. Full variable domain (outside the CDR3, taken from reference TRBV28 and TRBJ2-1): DVKVTQSSRYLVKRTGEKVFLECVQDMDHENMFWYRQDPGLGLRLIYFSYDVKMKEKGDIPEGYSVSREKKERFSLILESASTNQTSMYLCASSLPDRKEQFFGPGTRLTVL.

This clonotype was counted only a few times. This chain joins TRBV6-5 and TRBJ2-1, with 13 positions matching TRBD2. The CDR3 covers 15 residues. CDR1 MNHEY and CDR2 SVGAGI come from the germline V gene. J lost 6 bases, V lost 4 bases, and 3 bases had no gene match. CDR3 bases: TGTGCCAGCAGTTCCCGACTAGCGGGAGGCAATGAGCAGTTCTTC. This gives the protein CASSSRLAGGNEQFF.

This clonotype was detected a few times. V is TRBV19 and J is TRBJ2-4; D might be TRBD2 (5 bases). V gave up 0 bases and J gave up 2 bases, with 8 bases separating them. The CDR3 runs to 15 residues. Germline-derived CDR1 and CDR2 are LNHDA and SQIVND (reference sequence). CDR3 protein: CASSIEGSTKNIQYF. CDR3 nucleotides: TGTGCCAGTAGTATAGAGGGGAGCACCAAAAACATTCAGTACTTC.

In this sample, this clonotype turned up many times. The CDR3 spells CSVEEGGMISYNEQFF. The CDR3 region has the DNA TGCAGCGTTGAAGAGGGCGGGATGATCTCCTACAATGAGCAGTTCTTC. The chain employs TRBV29-1 and TRBJ2-1; tentative D call: TRBD2 (6 bases). The CDR3 extends over 16 amino acids. Looked up from germline, CDR1 is SQVTM and CDR2 is ANQGSEA. Trimming shortened V by 0 bases and J by 0 bases, and 12 bases separated the two germline ends.

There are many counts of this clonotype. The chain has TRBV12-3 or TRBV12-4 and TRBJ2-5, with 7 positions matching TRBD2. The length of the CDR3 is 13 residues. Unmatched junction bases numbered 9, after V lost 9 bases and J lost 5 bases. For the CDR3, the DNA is TGTGCCAGTGGTGGCGGGAGTCGGGAGACCCAGTACTTC. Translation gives CASGGGSRETQYF.

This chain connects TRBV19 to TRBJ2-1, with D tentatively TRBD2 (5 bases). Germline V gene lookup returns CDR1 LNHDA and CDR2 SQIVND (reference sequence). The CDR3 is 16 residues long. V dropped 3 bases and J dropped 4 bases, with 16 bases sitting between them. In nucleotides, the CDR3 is TGTGCCAGTAGTATCGAAACTAGAGCCTTTTACAATGAGCAGTTCTTC. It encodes CASSIETRAFYNEQFF.

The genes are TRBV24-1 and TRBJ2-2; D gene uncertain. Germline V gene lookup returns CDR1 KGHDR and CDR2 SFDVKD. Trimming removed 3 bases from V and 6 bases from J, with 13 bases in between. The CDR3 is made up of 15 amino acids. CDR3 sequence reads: CATSDPYTGAGELFF. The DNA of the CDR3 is TGTGCCACCAGTGATCCTTACACTGGGGCCGGGGAGCTGTTTTTT.

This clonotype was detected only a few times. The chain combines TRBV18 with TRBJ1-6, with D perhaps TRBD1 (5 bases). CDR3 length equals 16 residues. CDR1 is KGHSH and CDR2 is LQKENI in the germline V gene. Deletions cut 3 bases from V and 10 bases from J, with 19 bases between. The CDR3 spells CASSPLAGTPKSPLHF. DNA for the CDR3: TGTGCCAGCTCACCCCTCGCCGGGACGCCTAAGTCACCCCTCCACTTT.

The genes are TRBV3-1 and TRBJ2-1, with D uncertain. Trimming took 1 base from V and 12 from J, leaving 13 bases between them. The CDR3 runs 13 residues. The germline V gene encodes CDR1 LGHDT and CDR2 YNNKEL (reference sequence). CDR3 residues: CASSQVKLLGQFF. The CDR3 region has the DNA TGTGCCAGCAGCCAAGTTAAATTACTGGGGCAGTTCTTC.

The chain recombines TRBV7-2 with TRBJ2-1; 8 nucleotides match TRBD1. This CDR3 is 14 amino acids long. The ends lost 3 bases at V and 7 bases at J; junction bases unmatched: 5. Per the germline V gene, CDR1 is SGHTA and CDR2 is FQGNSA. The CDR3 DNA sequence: TGTGCCAGCAGCTTTCAGGGGGCTCGGAATGAGCAGTTCTTC. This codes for CASSFQGARNEQFF.

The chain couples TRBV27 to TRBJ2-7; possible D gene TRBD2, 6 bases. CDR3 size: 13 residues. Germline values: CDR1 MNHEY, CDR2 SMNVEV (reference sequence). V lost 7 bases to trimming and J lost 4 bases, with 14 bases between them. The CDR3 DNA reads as TGTGCCAGCATCCCCCGGGGAGGATACGAGCAGTACTTC. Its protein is CASIPRGGYEQYF.

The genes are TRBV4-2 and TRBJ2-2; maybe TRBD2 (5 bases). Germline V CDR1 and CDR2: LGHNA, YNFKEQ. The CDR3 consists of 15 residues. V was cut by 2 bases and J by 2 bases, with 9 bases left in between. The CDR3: CASSQNRGNTGELFF. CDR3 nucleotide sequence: TGTGCCAGCAGCCAAAACCGGGGTAACACCGGGGAGCTGTTTTTT.

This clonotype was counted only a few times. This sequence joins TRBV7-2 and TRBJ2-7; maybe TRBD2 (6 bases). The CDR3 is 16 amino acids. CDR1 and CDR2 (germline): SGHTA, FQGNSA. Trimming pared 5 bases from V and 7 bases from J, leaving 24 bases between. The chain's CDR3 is CASSPRGGIYLWEQYF. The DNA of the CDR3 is TGTGCCAGCAGCCCCCGAGGCGGGATTTATCTGTGGGAGCAGTACTTC.

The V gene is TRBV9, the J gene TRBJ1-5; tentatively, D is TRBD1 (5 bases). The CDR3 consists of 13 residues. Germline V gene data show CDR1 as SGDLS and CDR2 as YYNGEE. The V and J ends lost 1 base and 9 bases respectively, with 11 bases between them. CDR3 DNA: TGTGCCAGCAGCGTAAAGGGGATAGGGCCCCAGCATTTT. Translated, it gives CASSVKGIGPQHF.